Below are 5 T cell receptor beta chains sequenced from a single sample in a study of T cells in Graves' hyperthyroidism and ophthalmopathy. Amplified regions were TCR beta CDR3 sequences from RNA transcripts. Using the HTBI primer set, a first-round RT-PCR was run on the TCR CDR3. Each CDR3 protein is one row after TCRdb ran MiXCR on the multiplex PCR reads. The table includes hundreds of thousands of distinct CDR3 sequences, about 15% detected once. Sequencing was carried out using blood. These receptor sequences come from a woman aged 18-29 years with Graves' hyperthyroidism.

In its sample, this clonotype was seen many times. The V call is TRBV12-3 or TRBV12-4, the J call TRBJ1-3, with TRBD1 matching 7 bases. The trim removed 5 bases at V and 2 bases at J, leaving 6 bases unmatched. The length of the CDR3 is 15 residues. CDR3 amino acids: CASSRKTGPGNTIYF. The CDR3 region has the DNA TGTGCCAGCAGTCGAAAGACAGGGCCTGGAAACACCATATATTTT.

This clonotype was observed many times. The chain carries TRBV7-9 and TRBJ2-1, with TRBD2 matching 9 bases. The CDR3 is 15 residues long. The J segment lost 7 bases and the V segment lost 4 bases, leaving 8 bases of the junction unmatched. The germline V gene encodes CDR1 SEHNR and CDR2 FQNEAQ (reference sequence). The CDR3, as DNA: TGTGCCAGCAGCTCCAGCGGGGGGTATCTTAATGAGCAGTTCTTC. Its protein product is CASSSSGGYLNEQFF.

This clonotype came up many times. An end of the junction differs from the germline gene, which may be a read error. The chain employs TRBV12-3 or TRBV12-4 and TRBJ1-5, with D tentatively TRBD1 (6 bases). The CDR3 extends over 15 amino acids. CDR3 sequence reads: CASRLGQLVNQPQHF. DNA of the CDR3: TGTGCCAGCAGATTAGGACAGCTAGTTAATCAGCCCCAGCATTTT.

This clonotype was seen many times. The rearrangement joins TRBV30 to TRBJ2-7, with a weak D call TRBD1 (6 bases). The CDR3 is made up of 15 amino acids. Trimming removed 0 bases from V and 5 bases from J, with 17 bases in between. Per the germline V gene, CDR1 is GTSNPN and CDR2 is SVGIG (reference sequence). The CDR3 region has the DNA TGTGCCTGGAGTGTATCCAGGGGAGCCAGGGACGAGCAGTACTTC. As protein: CAWSVSRGARDEQYF.

The chain links TRBV19 to TRBJ1-5, with 10 bases that match TRBD1. V was clipped by 6 bases and J by 6 bases; unmatched bases: 8. Per the germline V gene, CDR1 is LNHDA and CDR2 is SQIVND (reference sequence). CDR3 length equals 15 residues. The CDR3 protein is CASRRDRGISQPQHF. DNA of the CDR3: TGTGCCAGTAGACGGGACAGGGGAATCTCTCAGCCCCAGCATTTT.